The 18 T cell receptor beta chains below were found in one sample sequenced in a study of human T cells and chemical hapten exposure. MiXCR, run by TCRdb on the RACE reads, gives a single entry per CDR3 protein. The table has some 100,000 distinct CDR3 sequences, 9.2% seen once; the top ten hold 3% to 3.5%. Regarding time point: patch test 2, 6 weeks after DPC sensitization. Treatment specified: therapeutic diphenylcyclopropenone sensitization with weekly scalp DPC. This material consisted of whole blood, taken in connection with sensitization to the hapten diphenylcyclopropenone (DPC). The source of these receptors is a middle-aged woman with alopecia areata. Some clones in this sample may be carry-over from other donors' samples.

This clonotype was counted many times. J is TRBJ2-2 and V is TRBV7-2; 9 bases map to TRBD2. Germline assignment: CDR1 SGHTA and CDR2 FQGNSA. V was pared by 6 bases and J by 7 bases, with 9 bases of the junction left unmatched. The CDR3 runs to 15 residues. The DNA for the CDR3 is TGTGCCAGCAGATCTCTAGCGGGATACGGCGGGGAGCTGTTTTTT. Amino acid sequence: CASRSLAGYGGELFF.

The rearrangement uses TRBV15 and TRBJ2-7; D call uncertain. Trimming pared 1 base from V and 3 bases from J, leaving 4 bases between. The germline V gene has CDR1 LNHNV and CDR2 YYDKDF (reference sequence). The CDR3 extends over 12 amino acids. CDR3 loop: CATSRAHYEQYF. The CDR3 DNA is TGTGCCACCAGCAGAGCTCACTACGAGCAGTACTTC.

The J gene is TRBJ2-3, the V gene TRBV7-2; 7 nucleotides match TRBD2. CDR1 and CDR2 (germline): SGHTA, FQGNSA. Unmatched junction bases numbered 7, after V lost 3 bases and J lost 4 bases. The CDR3 consists of 15 residues. CDR3 bases: TGTGCCAGCAGCTTTCAGCCAGCGGGGTCAGATACGCAGTATTTT. Residues: CASSFQPAGSDTQYF.

V is TRBV20-1 and J is TRBJ2-5; 8 bases line up with TRBD1. Germline trimming cut 4 bases from V and 4 bases from J; bases unmatched to any gene: 8. Per germline, CDR1 DFQATT and CDR2 SNEGSKA (reference sequence). The CDR3 loop spans 14 amino acids. CDR3 coding DNA: TGCAGTGCTATCCCACAGGGGGAAGGAGAGACCCAGTACTTC. This translates into CSAIPQGEGETQYF.

V and J are TRBV5-1 and TRBJ1-1, with D possibly TRBD1 on 5 matching bases. There are 15 residues in the CDR3. Trimming pared 1 base from V and 0 bases from J, leaving 10 bases between. Germline V gene data show CDR1 as SGHRS and CDR2 as YFSETQ. The CDR3 DNA sequence: TGCGCCAGCAGCTTGAATGCGGGGGTGAACACTGAAGCTTTCTTT. It codes for CASSLNAGVNTEAFF.

V and J are TRBV5-4 and TRBJ1-1, with 7 nucleotides matching TRBD1. The germline V gene has CDR1 SGHNT and CDR2 YYREEE (reference sequence). Unmatched junction bases numbered 9, after V lost 5 bases and J lost 5 bases. This CDR3 comprises 14 residues. The CDR3 DNA follows: TGTGCCAGCAGTCTAACAGGGGAGGGGACTGAAGCTTTCTTT. It encodes CASSLTGEGTEAFF.

This clonotype showed up many times. This chain uses TRBV5-5 with TRBJ2-7, with TRBD2 identical over 9 bases. The ends lost 4 bases at V and 2 bases at J; junction bases unmatched: 4. Per the germline V gene, CDR1 is SGHKS and CDR2 is YYEKEE (reference sequence). This CDR3 has 14 residues. The CDR3 loop reads CASSQIAGAYEQYF. As DNA, the CDR3 is TGTGCCAGCAGCCAAATAGCGGGAGCCTACGAGCAGTACTTC.

In this sample, this clonotype turned up a few times. The chain carries TRBV5-1 and TRBJ2-1; TRBD2 matches 8 bases. The V gene's germline CDR1 is SGHRS and CDR2 YFSETQ. The CDR3 has 17 amino acids. V shed 5 bases and J 4 bases; nucleotides not matched to a gene: 14. The CDR3 is CASSPMPLAGGYNEQFF. CDR3 DNA: TGCGCCAGCAGTCCGATGCCCCTTGCGGGGGGATACAATGAGCAGTTCTTC.

Only a few counts were recorded for this clonotype. The CDR3 loop reads CASSVSTAAYEQYF. Written as DNA, the CDR3 is TGTGCCAGTAGTGTTTCGACAGCCGCCTACGAGCAGTACTTC. The chain employs TRBV19 and TRBJ2-7; a weak D match, TRBD1 (5 bases). Germline V CDR1 and CDR2: LNHDA, SQIVND (reference sequence). The length of the CDR3 is 14 residues. V lost 5 bases, J lost 2 bases, and 13 bases lay in between.

This clonotype was counted at least ten times. The rearrangement joins TRBV10-1 to TRBJ1-5; D gene ambiguous. V dropped 4 bases and J dropped 4 bases, with 8 bases sitting between them. This CDR3 has 13 amino acids. The germline CDR1 and CDR2 sequences are WNHNN and SYGVQD (reference sequence). The DNA for the CDR3 is TGCGCCAGCAGTGCTCAACTAAATCAGCCCCAGCATTTT. Encoded protein: CASSAQLNQPQHF.

This chain connects TRBV7-3 to TRBJ2-1; 9 bases are shared with TRBD1. The V gene end was trimmed by 1 base and the J gene end by 9 bases; junction bases not matched to a gene: 10. From germline, CDR1 is SGHTA and CDR2 FQGTGA. The CDR3 loop spans 16 amino acids. CDR3 in amino acids: CASSLRGGQGTGEQFF. The CDR3 DNA is TGTGCCAGCAGCTTAAGGGGAGGACAGGGGACTGGTGAGCAGTTCTTC. Using reference TRBV7-3 and TRBJ2-1 for the parts outside the CDR3, the full variable domain is GAGVSQTPSNKVTEKGKYVELRCDPISGHTALYWYRQSLGQGPEFLIYFQGTGAADDSGLPNDRFFAVRPEGSVSTLKIQRTERGDSAVYLCASSLRGGQGTGEQFFGPGTRLTVL.

This clonotype has a count of ten or more. The chain couples TRBV18 to TRBJ1-1, with D unresolved. V lost 6 bases and J lost 4, with 15 bases in between. Germline-derived CDR1 and CDR2 are KGHSH and LQKENI. The CDR3 has 14 amino acids. CDR3 amino acids: CASSPGILGTEAFF. The CDR3 DNA is TGTGCCAGCTCGCCCGGGATTTTAGGCACTGAAGCTTTCTTT.

This clonotype was seen ten or more times. CDR3 protein: CASSLGLSDTQYF. CDR3 DNA: TGCGCCAGCAGCTTGGGTCTTAGTGATACGCAGTATTTT. The chain links TRBV5-1 to TRBJ2-3; D remains unclear. CDR1 is SGHRS and CDR2 is YFSETQ in the germline V gene. This CDR3 spans 13 amino acids. V was trimmed by 0 bases and J by 6 bases, leaving 8 bases between them. The full variable domain, rest sourced from reference TRBV5-1 and TRBJ2-3, is KAGVTQTPRYLIKTRGQQVTLSCSPISGHRSVSWYQQTPGQGLQFLFEYFSETQRNKGNFPGRFSGRQFSNSRSEMNVSTLELGDSALYLCASSLGLSDTQYFGPGTRLTVL.

The CDR3: CASSPSGGPAGTQYF. As DNA, the CDR3 is TGTGCCAGCAGCCCGAGCGGGGGCCCGGCCGGTACGCAGTATTTT. This chain uses TRBV12-3 or TRBV12-4 with TRBJ2-3, with 8 bases that match TRBD2. V lost 6 bases and J lost 8; bases outside the gene matches: 13. CDR3 length: 15 amino acids.

This clonotype was picked up a small number of times. The chain combines TRBV6-1 with TRBJ2-7; 8 bases are a match to TRBD2. Germline CDR1 reads MNHNS; CDR2 reads SASEGT. The CDR3 runs to 14 residues. Unmatched junction bases numbered 6, after V lost 4 bases and J lost 4 bases. CDR3 bases: TGTGCCAGCAGTGCCGTCGGGGGGGTGTACGAGCAGTACTTC. It codes for CASSAVGGVYEQYF.

This clonotype has only a few counts. The chain couples TRBV6-2 or TRBV6-3 to TRBJ2-3, with 11 positions matching TRBD2. Trimming removed 4 bases from V and 3 bases from J; junction bases left unmatched: 9. The CDR3 consists of 17 residues. Germline loops: CDR1 MNHEY, CDR2 SVGEGT. The CDR3 DNA sequence: TGTGCCAGCAGTTCTAGCGGGGGGACCCCTCGGACAGATACGCAGTATTTT. This codes for CASSSSGGTPRTDTQYF.

There are a few counts of this clonotype. The V gene is TRBV11-2, the J gene TRBJ2-1; 14 bases line up with TRBD2. Trimming at V came to 1 base and at J to 6 bases, leaving 23 bases not matched to a gene. The germline CDR1 and CDR2 sequences are SGHAT and FQNNGV. This CDR3 region has 23 residues. CDR3 sequence: CASSLGPIPGLAGGFPTSNEQFF. The CDR3, as DNA: TGTGCCAGCAGCTTAGGGCCGATTCCCGGACTAGCGGGGGGCTTTCCGACATCCAATGAGCAGTTCTTC.

Ten or more counts support this clonotype. The rearrangement joins TRBV7-6 to TRBJ2-5; TRBD2 aligns across 8 bases. The CDR3 totals 15 residues. Trimming took 5 bases from V and 5 from J; bases not matched to a gene: 10. Germline V gene lookup returns CDR1 SGHVS and CDR2 FNYEAQ. In nucleotides, the CDR3 is TGTGCCAGCAGCCTCCCGCAGCGGGGGCATGAGACCCAGTACTTC. Its translation: CASSLPQRGHETQYF.